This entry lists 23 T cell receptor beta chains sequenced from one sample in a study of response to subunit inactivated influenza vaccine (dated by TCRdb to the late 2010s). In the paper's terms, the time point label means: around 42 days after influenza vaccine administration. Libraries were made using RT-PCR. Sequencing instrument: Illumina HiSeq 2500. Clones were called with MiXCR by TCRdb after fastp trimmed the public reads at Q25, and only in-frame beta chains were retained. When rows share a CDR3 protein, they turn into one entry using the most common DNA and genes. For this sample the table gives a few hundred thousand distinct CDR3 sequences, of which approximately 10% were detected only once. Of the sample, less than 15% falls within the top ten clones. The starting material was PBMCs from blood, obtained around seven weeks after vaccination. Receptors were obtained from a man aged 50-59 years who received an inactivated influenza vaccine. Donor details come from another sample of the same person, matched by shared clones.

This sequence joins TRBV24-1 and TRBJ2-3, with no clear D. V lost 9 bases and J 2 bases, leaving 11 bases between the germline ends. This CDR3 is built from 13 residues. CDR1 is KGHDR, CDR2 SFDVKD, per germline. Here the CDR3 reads CATGSSDTDTQYF. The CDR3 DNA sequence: TGTGCCACCGGGTCAAGCGACACAGATACGCAGTATTTT.

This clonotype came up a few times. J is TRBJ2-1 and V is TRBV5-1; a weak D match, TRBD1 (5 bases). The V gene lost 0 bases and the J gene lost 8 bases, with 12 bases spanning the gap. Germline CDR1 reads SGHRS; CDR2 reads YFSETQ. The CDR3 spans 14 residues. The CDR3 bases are TGCGCCAGCAGCTTGGCTGGGGCTAGGGATGAGCAGTTCTTC. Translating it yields CASSLAGARDEQFF.

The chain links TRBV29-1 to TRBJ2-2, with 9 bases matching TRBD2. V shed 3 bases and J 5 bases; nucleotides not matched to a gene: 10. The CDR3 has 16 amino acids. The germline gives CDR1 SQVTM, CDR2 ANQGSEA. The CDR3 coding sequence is TGCAGCGTTGACGATCGTGCGGGGGGGCAAACCGGGGAGCTGTTTTTT. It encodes CSVDDRAGGQTGELFF.

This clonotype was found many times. Written as DNA, the CDR3 is TGCAGTGCACGCGTACCAGGACAGCGCCTCTACGAGCAGTACTTC. Protein sequence: CSARVPGQRLYEQYF. The chain is built from TRBV20-1 and TRBJ2-7, with D perhaps TRBD1 (6 bases). Trimming shortened V by 6 bases and J by 3 bases, and 21 bases separated the two germline ends. The CDR3 consists of 15 residues. Germline loops: CDR1 DFQATT, CDR2 SNEGSKA (reference sequence).

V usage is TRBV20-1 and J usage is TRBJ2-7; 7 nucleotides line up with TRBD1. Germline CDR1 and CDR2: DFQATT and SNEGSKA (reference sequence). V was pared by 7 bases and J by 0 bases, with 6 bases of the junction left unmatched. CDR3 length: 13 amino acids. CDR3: CSVEDRSSYEQYF. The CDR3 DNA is TGCAGTGTTGAGGACAGGAGCTCCTACGAGCAGTACTTC.

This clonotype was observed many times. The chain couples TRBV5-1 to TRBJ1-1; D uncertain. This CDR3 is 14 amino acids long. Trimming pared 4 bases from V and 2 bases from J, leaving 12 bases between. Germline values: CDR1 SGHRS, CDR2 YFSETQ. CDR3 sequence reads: CASSLYRANTEAFF. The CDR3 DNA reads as TGCGCCAGCAGCCTATACCGGGCCAACACTGAAGCTTTCTTT.

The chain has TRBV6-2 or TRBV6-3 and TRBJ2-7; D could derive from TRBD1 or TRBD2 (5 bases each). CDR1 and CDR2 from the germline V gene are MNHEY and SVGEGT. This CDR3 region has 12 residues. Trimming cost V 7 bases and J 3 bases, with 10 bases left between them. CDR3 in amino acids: CASTTRGYEQYF. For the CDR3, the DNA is TGTGCCAGCACCACGAGGGGCTACGAGCAGTACTTC.

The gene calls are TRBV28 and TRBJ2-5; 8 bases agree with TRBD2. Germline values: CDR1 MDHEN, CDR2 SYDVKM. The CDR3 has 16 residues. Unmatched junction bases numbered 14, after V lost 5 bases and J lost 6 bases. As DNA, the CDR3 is TGTGCCAGCAGTCCCGCCAGAACTCCGGGAGGGCAGACCCAGTACTTC. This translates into CASSPARTPGGQTQYF.

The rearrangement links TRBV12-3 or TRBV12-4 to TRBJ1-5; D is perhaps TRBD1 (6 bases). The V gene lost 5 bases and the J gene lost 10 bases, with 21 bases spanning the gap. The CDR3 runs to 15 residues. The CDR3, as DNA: TGTGCCAGCAGTCGTGGACAGTCTGTATGGGAACCCCAGCATTTT. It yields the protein CASSRGQSVWEPQHF.

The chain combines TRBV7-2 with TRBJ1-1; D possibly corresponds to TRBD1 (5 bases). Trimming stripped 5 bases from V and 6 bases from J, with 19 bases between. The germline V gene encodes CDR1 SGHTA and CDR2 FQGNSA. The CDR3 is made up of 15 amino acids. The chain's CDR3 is CASSPRVPPPSEAFF. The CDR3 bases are TGTGCCAGCAGCCCCAGGGTCCCGCCCCCGTCTGAAGCTTTCTTT. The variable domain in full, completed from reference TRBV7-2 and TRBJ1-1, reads GAGVSQSPSNKVTEKGKDVELRCDPISGHTALYWYRQSLGQGLEFLIYFQGNSAPDKSGLPSDRFSAERTGGSVSTLTIQRTQQEDSAVYLCASSPRVPPPSEAFFGQGTRLTVV.

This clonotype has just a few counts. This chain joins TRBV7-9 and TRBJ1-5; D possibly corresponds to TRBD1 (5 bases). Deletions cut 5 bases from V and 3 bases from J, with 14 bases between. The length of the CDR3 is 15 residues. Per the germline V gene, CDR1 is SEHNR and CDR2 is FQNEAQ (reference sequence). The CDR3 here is CASSDAGAPNQPQHF. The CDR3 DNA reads TGTGCCAGCAGCGACGCCGGGGCTCCCAATCAGCCCCAGCATTTT.

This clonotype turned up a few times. DNA for the CDR3: TGCGCCAGCAGCCACAAATCCCGGGTCCAACCTGTCACGGATACGCAGTATTTT. As protein: CASSHKSRVQPVTDTQYF. The chain recombines TRBV5-1 with TRBJ2-3, with D hard to call. The germline CDR1 and CDR2 sequences are SGHRS and YFSETQ. V lost 4 bases and J lost 6, with 27 bases in between. The CDR3 spans 18 residues.

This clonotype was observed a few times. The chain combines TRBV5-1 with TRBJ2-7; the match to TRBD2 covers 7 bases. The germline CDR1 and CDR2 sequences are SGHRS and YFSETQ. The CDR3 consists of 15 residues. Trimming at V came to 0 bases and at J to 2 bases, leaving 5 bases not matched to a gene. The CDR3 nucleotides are TGCGCCAGCAGCTTGGGGGTAGCGGGCACCTACGAGCAGTACTTC. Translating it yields CASSLGVAGTYEQYF.

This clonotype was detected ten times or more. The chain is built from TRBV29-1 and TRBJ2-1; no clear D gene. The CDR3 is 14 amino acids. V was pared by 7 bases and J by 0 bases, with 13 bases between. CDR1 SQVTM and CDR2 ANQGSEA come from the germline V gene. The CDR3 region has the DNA TGCAGCGCGCCCCTGACGGGCTCCTACAATGAGCAGTTCTTC. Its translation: CSAPLTGSYNEQFF.

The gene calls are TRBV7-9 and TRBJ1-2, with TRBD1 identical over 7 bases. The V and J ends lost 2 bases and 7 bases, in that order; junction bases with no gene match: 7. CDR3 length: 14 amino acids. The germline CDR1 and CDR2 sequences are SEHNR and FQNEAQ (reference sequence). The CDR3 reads CASSLLKGAVGYTF. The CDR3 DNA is TGTGCCAGCAGCTTATTAAAGGGGGCGGTTGGCTACACCTTC.

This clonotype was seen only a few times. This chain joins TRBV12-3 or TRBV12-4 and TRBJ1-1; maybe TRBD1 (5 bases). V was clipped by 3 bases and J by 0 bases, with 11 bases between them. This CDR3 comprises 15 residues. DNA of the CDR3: TGTGCCAGCAGTTTTGGGGGACCGATGAACACTGAAGCTTTCTTT. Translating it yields CASSFGGPMNTEAFF.

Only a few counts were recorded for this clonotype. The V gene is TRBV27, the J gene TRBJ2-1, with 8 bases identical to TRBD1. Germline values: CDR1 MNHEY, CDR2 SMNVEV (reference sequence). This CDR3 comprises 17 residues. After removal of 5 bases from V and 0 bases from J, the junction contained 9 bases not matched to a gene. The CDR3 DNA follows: TGTGCCAGCAGTAGTGGGACAGGTGCGAACTCCTACAATGAGCAGTTCTTC. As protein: CASSSGTGANSYNEQFF.

CDR3 sequence (DNA): TGTGCCAGCAGTTTATTTGGGTCAGTCTATCAGCCCCAGCATTTT. Its protein product is CASSLFGSVYQPQHF. The V call is TRBV28, the J call TRBJ1-5, with D unresolved. Trimming shortened V by 1 base and J by 5 bases, and 12 bases separated the two germline ends. Germline CDR1 is MDHEN and CDR2 is SYDVKM. The CDR3 consists of 15 residues. The entire variable domain, with the rest obtained from reference TRBV28 and TRBJ1-5, is as follows: DVKVTQSSRYLVKRTGEKVFLECVQDMDHENMFWYRQDPGLGLRLIYFSYDVKMKEKGDIPEGYSVSREKKERFSLILESASTNQTSMYLCASSLFGSVYQPQHFGDGTRLSIL.

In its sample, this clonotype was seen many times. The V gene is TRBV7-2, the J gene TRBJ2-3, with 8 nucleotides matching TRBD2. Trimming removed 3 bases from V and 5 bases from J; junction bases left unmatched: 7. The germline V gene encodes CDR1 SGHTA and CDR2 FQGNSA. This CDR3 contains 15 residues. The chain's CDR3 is CASSFGLAGGDTQYF. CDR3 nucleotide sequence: TGTGCCAGCAGCTTTGGCCTAGCGGGCGGAGATACGCAGTATTTT.

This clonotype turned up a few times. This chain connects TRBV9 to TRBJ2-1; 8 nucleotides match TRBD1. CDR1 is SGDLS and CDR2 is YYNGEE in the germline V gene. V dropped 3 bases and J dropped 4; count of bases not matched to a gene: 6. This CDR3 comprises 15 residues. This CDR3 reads CASSAQGAGYNEQFF. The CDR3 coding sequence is TGTGCCAGCAGCGCTCAGGGGGCGGGGTACAATGAGCAGTTCTTC.

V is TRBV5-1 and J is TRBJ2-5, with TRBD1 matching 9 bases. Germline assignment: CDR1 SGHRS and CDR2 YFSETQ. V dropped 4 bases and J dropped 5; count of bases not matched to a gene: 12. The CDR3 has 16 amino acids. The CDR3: CASSDIKTGGAETQYF. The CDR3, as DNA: TGCGCCAGCAGCGACATAAAAACAGGGGGCGCCGAGACCCAGTACTTC.

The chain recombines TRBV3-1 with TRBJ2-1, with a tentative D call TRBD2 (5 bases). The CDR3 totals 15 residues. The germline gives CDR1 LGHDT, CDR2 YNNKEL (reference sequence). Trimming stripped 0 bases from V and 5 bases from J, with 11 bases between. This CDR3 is CASSQERAVDNEQFF. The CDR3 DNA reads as TGTGCCAGCAGCCAAGAGCGGGCCGTTGACAATGAGCAGTTCTTC.

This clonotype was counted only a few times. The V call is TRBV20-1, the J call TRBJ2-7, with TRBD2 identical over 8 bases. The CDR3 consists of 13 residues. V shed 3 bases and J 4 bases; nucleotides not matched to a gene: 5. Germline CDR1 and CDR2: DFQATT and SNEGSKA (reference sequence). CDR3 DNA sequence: TGCAGTGCTAGGGAGACTAGCGATTACGAGCAGTACTTC. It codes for CSARETSDYEQYF.